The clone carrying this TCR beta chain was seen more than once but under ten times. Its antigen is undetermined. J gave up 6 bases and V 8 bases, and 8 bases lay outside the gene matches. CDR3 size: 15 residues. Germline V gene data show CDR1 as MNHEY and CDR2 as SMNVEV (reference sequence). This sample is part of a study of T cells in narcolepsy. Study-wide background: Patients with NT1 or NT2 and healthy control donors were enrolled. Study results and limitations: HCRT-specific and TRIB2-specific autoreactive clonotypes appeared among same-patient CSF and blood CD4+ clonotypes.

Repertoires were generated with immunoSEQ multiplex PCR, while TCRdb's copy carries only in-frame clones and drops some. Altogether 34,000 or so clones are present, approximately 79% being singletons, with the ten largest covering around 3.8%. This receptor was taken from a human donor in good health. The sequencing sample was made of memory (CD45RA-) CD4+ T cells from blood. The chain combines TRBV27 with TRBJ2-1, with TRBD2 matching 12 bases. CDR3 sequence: CASHLTSGRGNEQFF. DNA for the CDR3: TGTGCCAGCCACCTGACTAGCGGGAGAGGCAATGAGCAGTTCTTC.